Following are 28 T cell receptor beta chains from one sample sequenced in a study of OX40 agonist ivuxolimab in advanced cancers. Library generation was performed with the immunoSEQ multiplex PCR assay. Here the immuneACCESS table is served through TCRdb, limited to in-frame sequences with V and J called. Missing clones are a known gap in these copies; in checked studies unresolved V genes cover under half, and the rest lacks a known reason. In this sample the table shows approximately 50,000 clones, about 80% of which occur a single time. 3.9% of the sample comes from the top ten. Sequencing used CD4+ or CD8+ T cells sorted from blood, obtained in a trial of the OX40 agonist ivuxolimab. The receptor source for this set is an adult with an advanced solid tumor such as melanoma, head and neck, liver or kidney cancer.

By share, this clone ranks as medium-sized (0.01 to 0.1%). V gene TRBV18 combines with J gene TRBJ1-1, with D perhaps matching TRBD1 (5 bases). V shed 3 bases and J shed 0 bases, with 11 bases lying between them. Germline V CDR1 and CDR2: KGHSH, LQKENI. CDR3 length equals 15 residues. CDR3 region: CASSPVTRVNTEAFF. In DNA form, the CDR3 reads TGTGCCAGCTCACCCGTAACCAGGGTGAACACTGAAGCTTTCTTT.

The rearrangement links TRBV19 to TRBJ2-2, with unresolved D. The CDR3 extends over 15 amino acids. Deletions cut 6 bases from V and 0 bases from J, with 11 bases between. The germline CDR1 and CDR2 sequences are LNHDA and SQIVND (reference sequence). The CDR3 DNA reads TGTGCCAGTAGCAGAAACTTCGCGAACACCGGGGAGCTGTTTTTT. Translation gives CASSRNFANTGELFF.

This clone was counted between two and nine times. The CDR3 sequence is CASSLVGLRNTEAFF. The DNA for the CDR3 is TGTGCCAGCAGCTTGGTCGGACTCCGGAACACTGAAGCTTTCTTT. This chain links TRBV5-6 with TRBJ1-1; D gene unclear. V dropped 0 bases and J dropped 1 base, with 10 bases sitting between them. This CDR3 contains 15 residues. Germline V gene data show CDR1 as SGHDT and CDR2 as YYEEEE.

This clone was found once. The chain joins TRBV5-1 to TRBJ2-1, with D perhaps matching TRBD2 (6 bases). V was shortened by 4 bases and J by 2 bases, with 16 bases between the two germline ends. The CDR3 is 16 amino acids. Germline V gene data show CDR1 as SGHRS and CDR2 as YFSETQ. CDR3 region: CASSRGDSGPYNEQFF. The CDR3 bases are TGCGCCAGCAGCCGAGGAGATAGCGGTCCCTACAATGAGCAGTTCTTC.

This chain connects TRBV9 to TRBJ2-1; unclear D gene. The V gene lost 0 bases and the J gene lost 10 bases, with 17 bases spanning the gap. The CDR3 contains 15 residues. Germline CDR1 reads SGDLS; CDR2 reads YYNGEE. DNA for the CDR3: TGTGCCAGCAGCGTAGGCCCCTACTTTGGGGTGGAGCAGTTCTTC. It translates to CASSVGPYFGVEQFF.

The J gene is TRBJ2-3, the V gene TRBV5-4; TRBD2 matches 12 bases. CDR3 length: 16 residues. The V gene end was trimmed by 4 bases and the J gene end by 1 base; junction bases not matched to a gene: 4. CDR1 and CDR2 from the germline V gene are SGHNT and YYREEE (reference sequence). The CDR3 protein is CASSPGLAGRTDTQYF. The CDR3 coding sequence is TGTGCCAGCAGCCCCGGACTAGCGGGACGCACAGATACGCAGTATTTT.

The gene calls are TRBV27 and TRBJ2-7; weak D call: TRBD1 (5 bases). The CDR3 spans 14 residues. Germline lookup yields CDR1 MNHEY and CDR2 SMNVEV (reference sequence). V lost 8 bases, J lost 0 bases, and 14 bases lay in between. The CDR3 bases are TGTGCCAGCGGAAGACAGACGACCTCCTACGAGCAGTACTTC. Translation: CASGRQTTSYEQYF.

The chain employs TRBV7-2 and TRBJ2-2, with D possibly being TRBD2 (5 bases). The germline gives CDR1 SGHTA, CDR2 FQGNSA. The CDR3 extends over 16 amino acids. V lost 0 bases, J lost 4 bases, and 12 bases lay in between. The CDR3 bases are TGTGCCAGCAGCTTAGCGGCGATAACTAGCACCGGGGAGCTGTTTTTT. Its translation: CASSLAAITSTGELFF.

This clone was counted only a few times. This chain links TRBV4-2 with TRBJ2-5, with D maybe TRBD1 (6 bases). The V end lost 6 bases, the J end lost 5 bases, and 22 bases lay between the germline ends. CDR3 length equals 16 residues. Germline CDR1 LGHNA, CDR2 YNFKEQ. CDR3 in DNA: TGTGCCAGCAGTCTTCAGGGGCGGCAGATTATGGAGACCCAGTACTTC. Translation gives CASSLQGRQIMETQYF.

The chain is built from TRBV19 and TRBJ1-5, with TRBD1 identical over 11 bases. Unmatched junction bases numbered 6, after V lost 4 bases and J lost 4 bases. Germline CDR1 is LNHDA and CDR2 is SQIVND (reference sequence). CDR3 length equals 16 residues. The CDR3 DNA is TGTGCCAGTAGTACCTTGGACAGGGGGCCTAATCAGCCCCAGCATTTT. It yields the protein CASSTLDRGPNQPQHF.

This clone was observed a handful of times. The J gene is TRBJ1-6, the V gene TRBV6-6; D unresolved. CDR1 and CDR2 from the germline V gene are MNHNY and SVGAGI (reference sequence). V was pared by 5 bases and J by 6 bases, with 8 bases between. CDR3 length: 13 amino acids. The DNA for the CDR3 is TGTGCCAGCAGTACCAGGCCTAATTCACCCCTCCACTTT. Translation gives CASSTRPNSPLHF.

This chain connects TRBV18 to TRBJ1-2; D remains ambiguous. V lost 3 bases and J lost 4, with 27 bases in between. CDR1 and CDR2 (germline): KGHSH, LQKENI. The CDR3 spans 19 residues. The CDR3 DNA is TGTGCCAGCTCACCGACAAATCCGGTTTGGGTGGGTCTCCGCTATGGCTACACCTTC. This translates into CASSPTNPVWVGLRYGYTF. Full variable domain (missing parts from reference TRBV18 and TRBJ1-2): NAGVMQNPRHLVRRRGQEARLRCSPMKGHSHVYWYRQLPEEGLKFMVYLQKENIIDESGMPKERFSAEFPKEGPSILRIQQVVRGDSAAYFCASSPTNPVWVGLRYGYTFGSGTRLTVV.

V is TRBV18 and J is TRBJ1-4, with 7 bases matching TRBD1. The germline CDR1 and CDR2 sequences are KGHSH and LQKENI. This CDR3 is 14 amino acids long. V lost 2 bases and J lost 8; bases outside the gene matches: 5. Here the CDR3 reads CASSPIQGNEKLFF. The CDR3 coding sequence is TGTGCCAGCTCACCAATACAGGGGAACGAAAAACTGTTTTTT.

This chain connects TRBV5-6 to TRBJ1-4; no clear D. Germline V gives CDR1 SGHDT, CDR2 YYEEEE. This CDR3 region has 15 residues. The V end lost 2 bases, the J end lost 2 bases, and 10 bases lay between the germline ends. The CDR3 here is CASSFFSATNEKLFF. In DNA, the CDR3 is TGTGCCAGCAGCTTTTTCAGTGCCACTAATGAAAAACTGTTTTTT.

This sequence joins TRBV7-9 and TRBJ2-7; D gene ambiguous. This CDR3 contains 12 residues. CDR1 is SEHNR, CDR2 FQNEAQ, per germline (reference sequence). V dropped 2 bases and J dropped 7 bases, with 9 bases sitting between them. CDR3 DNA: TGTGCCAGCAGCTTACAAGGGTGGGAGCAGTACTTC. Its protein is CASSLQGWEQYF.

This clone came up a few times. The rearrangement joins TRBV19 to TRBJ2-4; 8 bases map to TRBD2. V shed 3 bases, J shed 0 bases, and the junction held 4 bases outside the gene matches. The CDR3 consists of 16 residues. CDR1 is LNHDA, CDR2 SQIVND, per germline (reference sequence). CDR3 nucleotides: TGTGCCAGTAGTATCGGGGGGGCCGGAGCCAAAAACATTCAGTACTTC. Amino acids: CASSIGGAGAKNIQYF.

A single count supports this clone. The CDR3 DNA follows: TGTGCCAGCAGCAGCAGCGGGAATGAGCAGTTCTTC. This gives the protein CASSSSGNEQFF. The V and J genes are TRBV7-6 and TRBJ2-1, with D perhaps TRBD2 (6 bases). The CDR3 spans 12 residues. Trimming pared 5 bases from V and 7 bases from J, leaving 9 bases between. In germline, CDR1 is SGHVS, CDR2 FNYEAQ.

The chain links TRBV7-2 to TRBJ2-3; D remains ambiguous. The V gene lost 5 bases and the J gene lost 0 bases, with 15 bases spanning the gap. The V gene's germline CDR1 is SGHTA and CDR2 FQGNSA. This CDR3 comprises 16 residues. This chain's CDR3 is CASSPTRARSTDTQYF. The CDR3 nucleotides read TGTGCCAGCAGCCCCACGCGAGCTAGGAGCACAGATACGCAGTATTTT.

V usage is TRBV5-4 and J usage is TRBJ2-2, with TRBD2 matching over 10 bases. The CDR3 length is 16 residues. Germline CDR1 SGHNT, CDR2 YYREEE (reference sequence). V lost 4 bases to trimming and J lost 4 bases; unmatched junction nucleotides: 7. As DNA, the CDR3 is TGTGCCAGCAGCCCCCCTAGCGGGAGCACCACCGGGGAGCTGTTTTTT. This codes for CASSPPSGSTTGELFF.

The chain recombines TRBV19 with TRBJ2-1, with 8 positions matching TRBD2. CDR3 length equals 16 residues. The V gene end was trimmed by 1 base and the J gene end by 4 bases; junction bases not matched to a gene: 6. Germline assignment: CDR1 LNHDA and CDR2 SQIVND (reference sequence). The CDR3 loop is CASSIGSGGAYNEQFF. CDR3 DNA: TGTGCCAGTAGTATAGGGTCGGGGGGGGCATACAATGAGCAGTTCTTC.

CDR3 nucleotide sequence: TGTGCCAGTAGTTCCAAACAGGGGGCAAACTATGGCTACACCTTC. This codes for CASSSKQGANYGYTF. J is TRBJ1-2 and V is TRBV19, with 9 bases lining up with TRBD1. The junction had 6 bases not matched to a gene; V was cut back by 5 bases and J by 2 bases. The V gene's germline CDR1 is LNHDA and CDR2 SQIVND (reference sequence). The CDR3 sequence is 15 residues long.

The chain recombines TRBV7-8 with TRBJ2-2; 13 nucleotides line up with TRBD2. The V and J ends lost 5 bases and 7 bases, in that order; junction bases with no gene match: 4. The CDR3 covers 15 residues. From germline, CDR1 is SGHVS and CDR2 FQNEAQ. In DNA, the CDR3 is TGTGCCAGCAGCGTAGGGACTAGCGGGGTCGGGGAGCTGTTTTTT. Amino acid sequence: CASSVGTSGVGELFF.

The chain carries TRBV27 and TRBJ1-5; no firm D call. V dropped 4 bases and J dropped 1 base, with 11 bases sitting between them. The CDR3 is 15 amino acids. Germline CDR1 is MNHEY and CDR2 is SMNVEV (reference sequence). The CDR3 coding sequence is TGTGCCAGCAGTTCGGTCTCCATAAGCAATCAGCCCCAGCATTTT. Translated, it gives CASSSVSISNQPQHF.

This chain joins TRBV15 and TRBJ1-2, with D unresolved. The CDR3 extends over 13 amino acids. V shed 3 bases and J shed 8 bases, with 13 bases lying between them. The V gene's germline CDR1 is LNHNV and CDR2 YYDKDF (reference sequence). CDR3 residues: CATSRSGGGGYTF. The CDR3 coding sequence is TGTGCCACCAGCAGGAGCGGTGGAGGCGGCTACACCTTC.

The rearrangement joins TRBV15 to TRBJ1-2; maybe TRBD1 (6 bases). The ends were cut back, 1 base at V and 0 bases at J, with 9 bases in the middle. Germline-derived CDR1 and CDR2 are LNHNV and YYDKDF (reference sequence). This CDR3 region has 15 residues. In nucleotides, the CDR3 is TGTGCCACCAGCAGAGGGGACATAGCTAACTATGGCTACACCTTC. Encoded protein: CATSRGDIANYGYTF.

CDR3 sequence reads: CSVEDRQGSSGNTIYF. DNA of the CDR3: TGCAGCGTTGAAGACAGACAGGGGAGCTCTGGAAACACCATATATTTT. The genes are TRBV29-1 and TRBJ1-3, with 8 bases lining up with TRBD1. The ends lost 0 bases at V and 0 bases at J; junction bases unmatched: 4. There are 16 residues in the CDR3. Germline CDR1 is SQVTM and CDR2 is ANQGSEA. Complete variable domain (other parts from reference TRBV29-1 and TRBJ1-3): SAVISQKPSRDICQRGTSLTIQCQVDSQVTMMFWYRQQPGQSLTLIATANQGSEATYESGFVIDKFPISRPNLTFSTLTVSNMSPEDSSIYLCSVEDRQGSSGNTIYFGEGSWLTVV.

The CDR3 spells CASSQKWGRLGGGLQETQYF. CDR3 coding DNA: TGCGCCAGCAGCCAAAAGTGGGGAAGGTTGGGCGGGGGCCTTCAAGAGACCCAGTACTTC. The chain carries TRBV4-3 and TRBJ2-5; D is perhaps TRBD2 (7 bases). The CDR3 length is 20 residues. The germline gives CDR1 LGHNA, CDR2 YSLEER. Trimming removed 2 bases at V and 2 bases at J, with 27 bases between.

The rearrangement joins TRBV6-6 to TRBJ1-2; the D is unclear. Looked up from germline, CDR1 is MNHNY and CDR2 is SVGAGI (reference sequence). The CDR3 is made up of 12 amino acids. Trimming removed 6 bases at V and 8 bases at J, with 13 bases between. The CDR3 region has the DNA TGTGCCAGCAGCCACCGGGAGAGCGGCTACACCTTC. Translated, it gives CASSHRESGYTF.